The present T cell receptor (beta chain) was sequenced within a study of OX40 agonist ivuxolimab in advanced cancers. Some clones are missing from TCRdb's copy, which holds only in-frame ones; the method was immunoSEQ multiplex PCR. This table has tens of thousands of clones, around 87% appearing once. Looked up from germline, CDR1 is SGHNT and CDR2 is YENEEA. V gave up 2 bases and J gave up 7 bases; unmatched junction bases: 13. This CDR3 comprises 18 residues. This clonotype originated in an adult with an advanced solid tumor such as melanoma, head and neck, liver or kidney cancer. The chain employs TRBV11-3 and TRBJ2-1; 11 bases align to TRBD2. The source material was CD4+ or CD8+ T cells sorted from blood, sampled in a trial of the OX40 agonist ivuxolimab. The CDR3 is CASSLHPASGRSFNEQFF. The CDR3 region has the DNA TGTGCCAGCAGCTTACATCCCGCTAGCGGGAGGTCTTTTAATGAGCAGTTCTTC. The entire variable domain, with the rest obtained from reference TRBV11-3 and TRBJ2-1, is as follows: EAGVVQSPRYKIIEKKQPVAFWCNPISGHNTLYWYLQNLGQGPELLIRYENEEAVDDSQLPKDRFSAERLKGVDSTLKIQPAELGDSAVYLCASSLHPASGRSFNEQFFGPGTRLTVL.